A single sample is the source of the 32 T cell receptor beta chains below, sequenced in a study of blood T cell repertoires in COVID-19. TCRdb's copy holds only in-frame clones and misses some; the assay was immunoSEQ multiplex PCR. The repertoire holds some 200,000 clones, with about 86% as singletons. Sequenced sample: peripheral blood. All receptors come from a man aged 25-45 years with active or convalescent COVID-19.

The genes are TRBV24-1 and TRBJ2-3; D is undetermined. Trimming cost V 3 bases and J 0 bases, with 15 bases left between them. Germline loops: CDR1 KGHDR, CDR2 SFDVKD. This CDR3 has 17 amino acids. CDR3 nucleotide sequence: TGTGCCACCAGTGATAGACTCGGCCCATCTAGCACAGATACGCAGTATTTT. Its protein is CATSDRLGPSSTDTQYF.

The V call is TRBV24-1, the J call TRBJ2-7; TRBD2 agrees at 9 bases. This CDR3 is built from 15 residues. After removal of 7 bases from V and 2 bases from J, the junction contained 8 bases not matched to a gene. Germline V lookup: CDR1 KGHDR, CDR2 SFDVKD. The CDR3 loop reads CATSQTSGRTYEQYF. The CDR3 DNA is TGTGCCACCAGCCAGACTAGCGGTAGGACCTACGAGCAGTACTTC.

This rearrangement joins TRBV6-1 to TRBJ2-7; 14 nucleotides match TRBD2. Germline trimming cut 10 bases from V and 3 bases from J; bases unmatched to any gene: 8. Germline assignment: CDR1 MNHNS and CDR2 SASEGT. CDR3 length: 15 amino acids. CDR3 residues: CAIGTSGSSLYEQYF. Written as DNA, the CDR3 is TGTGCCATCGGGACTAGCGGGAGCTCCCTCTACGAGCAGTACTTC.

V usage is TRBV14 and J usage is TRBJ2-7, with D possibly being TRBD2 (6 bases). CDR1 is SGHDN, CDR2 FVKESK, per germline. V was clipped by 0 bases and J by 1 base, with 13 bases between them. The CDR3 spans 16 residues. This CDR3 reads CASSQDLGLRSYEQYF. As DNA, the CDR3 is TGTGCCAGCAGCCAAGATTTGGGACTCAGGTCCTACGAGCAGTACTTC.

The J gene is TRBJ2-7, the V gene TRBV14; D perhaps matches TRBD1 (7 bases). V was pared by 5 bases and J by 2 bases, with 16 bases between. Per the germline V gene, CDR1 is SGHDN and CDR2 is FVKESK. The CDR3 runs 15 residues. The CDR3 bases are TGTGCCAGCAGCTTTGGCCCAGGGGGGACCTACGAGCAGTACTTC. It codes for CASSFGPGGTYEQYF.

This clone was detected once. The genes are TRBV14 and TRBJ2-3, with 9 bases matching TRBD2. CDR1 SGHDN and CDR2 FVKESK come from the germline V gene. V was pared by 2 bases and J by 0 bases, with 9 bases of the junction left unmatched. The CDR3 contains 18 residues. CDR3 in DNA: TGTGCCAGCAGCCAACCCAGCGGGGGGACGACTAGCACAGATACGCAGTATTTT. It codes for CASSQPSGGTTSTDTQYF.

Concerning this clone itself: At one boundary the junction diverges from the germline segment, which might be a read error. The chain joins TRBV2 to TRBJ1-2; D possibly corresponds to TRBD1 (5 bases). Germline CDR1 SNHLY, CDR2 FYNNEI. The CDR3 totals 13 residues. The CDR3 sequence: CASREEGYYGYTF. The CDR3 DNA reads TGTGCCAGCAGGGAAGAGGGGTACTATGGCTACACCTTC.

This clone appeared a few times. For the CDR3, the DNA is TGTGCCAGCAGCGTAGCACCAGGGGAGCAAGAGACCCAGTACTTC. Its protein is CASSVAPGEQETQYF. J is TRBJ2-5 and V is TRBV9; D may be TRBD1 (6 bases). Trimming pared 0 bases from V and 2 bases from J, leaving 11 bases between. Germline CDR1 SGDLS, CDR2 YYNGEE. CDR3 size: 15 residues.

The V call is TRBV18, the J call TRBJ1-2; no clear D gene. Trimming shortened V by 4 bases and J by 7 bases, and 13 bases separated the two germline ends. Germline V gene sequence: CDR1 KGHSH, CDR2 LQKENI. The CDR3 loop spans 13 amino acids. The CDR3 DNA sequence: TGTGCCAGCTCACTCGCCCAAGCTCGTGGCTACACCTTC. Amino acid sequence: CASSLAQARGYTF.

The chain couples TRBV10-1 to TRBJ2-3; D ambiguous. This CDR3 region has 13 residues. V gave up 0 bases and J gave up 6 bases, with 7 bases separating them. Germline V gives CDR1 WNHNN, CDR2 SYGVQD (reference sequence). CDR3 region: CASSESYRDTQYF. CDR3 sequence (DNA): TGCGCCAGCAGTGAGTCCTACCGGGATACGCAGTATTTT.

This clone was counted only a few times. V and J are TRBV28 and TRBJ1-2, with D possibly matching TRBD1 (5 bases). This CDR3 comprises 12 residues. V shed 3 bases and J shed 12 bases, with 14 bases lying between them. Germline V gives CDR1 MDHEN, CDR2 SYDVKM. The CDR3, as DNA: TGTGCCAGCAGTTTTATCAACAGGCAACACACCTTC. Amino acid sequence: CASSFINRQHTF.

The rearrangement links TRBV5-1 to TRBJ1-2; 8 bases line up with TRBD1. The CDR3 covers 12 residues. CDR1 and CDR2 from the germline V gene are SGHRS and YFSETQ. V lost 7 bases and J lost 6; bases outside the gene matches: 5. CDR3 protein: CASGTTGDGYTF. In nucleotides, the CDR3 is TGCGCCAGCGGTACGACAGGGGATGGCTACACCTTC. Combining the CDR3 with reference TRBV5-1 and TRBJ1-2 gives the whole variable domain KAGVTQTPRYLIKTRGQQVTLSCSPISGHRSVSWYQQTPGQGLQFLFEYFSETQRNKGNFPGRFSGRQFSNSRSEMNVSTLELGDSALYLCASGTTGDGYTFGSGTRLTVV.

V is TRBV4-2 and J is TRBJ2-3; D is undetermined. Between the trimmed V and J ends, which lost 0 bases and 1 base, there was a span of 11 bases. This CDR3 is 16 amino acids long. Germline V lookup: CDR1 LGHNA, CDR2 YNFKEQ. As DNA, the CDR3 is TGTGCCAGCAGCCAAGATCCCCGTACGGGCACAGATACGCAGTATTTT. It translates to CASSQDPRTGTDTQYF.

The CDR3: CASSPSGGLQAGELFF. The DNA of the CDR3 is TGTGCCAGCAGCCCTTCGGGGGGCCTGCAGGCCGGGGAGCTGTTTTTT. The chain carries TRBV11-3 and TRBJ2-2; perhaps TRBD2 as D (7 bases). The germline V gene has CDR1 SGHNT and CDR2 YENEEA. CDR3 length: 16 residues. V was cut by 5 bases and J by 6 bases, with 19 bases left in between.

There are a few counts of this clone. The chain couples TRBV10-3 to TRBJ2-2; TRBD2 agrees at 8 bases. V lost 3 bases to trimming and J lost 4 bases; unmatched junction nucleotides: 1. The V gene's germline CDR1 is ENHRY and CDR2 SYGVKD. There are 14 residues in the CDR3. The CDR3 spells CAISDGGGTGELFF. The DNA of the CDR3 is TGTGCCATCAGTGACGGGGGGGGCACCGGGGAGCTGTTTTTT.

This clone was observed a single time. The chain combines TRBV24-1 with TRBJ1-2; the match to TRBD1 covers 9 bases. Trimming removed 2 bases from V and 7 bases from J; junction bases left unmatched: 10. The CDR3 is made up of 16 amino acids. In germline, CDR1 is KGHDR, CDR2 SFDVKD. The CDR3 sequence is CATSDSGTGLGVGYTF. As DNA, the CDR3 is TGTGCCACCAGTGATTCCGGGACAGGGCTTGGGGTTGGCTACACCTTC.

V usage is TRBV19 and J usage is TRBJ1-5; TRBD1 might be the D (5 bases). CDR1 is LNHDA, CDR2 SQIVND, per germline (reference sequence). V was pared by 4 bases and J by 7 bases, with 14 bases between. The length of the CDR3 is 14 residues. CDR3 in DNA: TGTGCCAGTAGTAATCAGGGTCAGGTGCAGCCCCAGCATTTT. Residues: CASSNQGQVQPQHF.

This chain connects TRBV10-3 to TRBJ2-7; 7 nucleotides line up with TRBD1. The CDR3 loop spans 13 amino acids. Trimming at V came to 4 bases and at J to 2 bases, leaving 2 bases not matched to a gene. Germline CDR1 reads ENHRY; CDR2 reads SYGVKD. This chain's CDR3 is CAISGTGAYEQYV. CDR3 bases: TGTGCCATCAGTGGAACAGGGGCCTACGAGCAGTACGTC.

The V and J genes are TRBV19 and TRBJ2-4; maybe TRBD2 (5 bases). Germline V gives CDR1 LNHDA, CDR2 SQIVND (reference sequence). This CDR3 has 14 residues. Trimming pared 5 bases from V and 4 bases from J, leaving 12 bases between. The CDR3 here is CASSPLSGKNIQYF. As DNA, the CDR3 is TGTGCCAGTAGTCCGCTGAGCGGTAAAAACATTCAGTACTTC.

The chain combines TRBV5-4 with TRBJ2-3; tentatively, D is TRBD1 (6 bases). V was cut by 3 bases and J by 2 bases, with 19 bases left in between. The CDR3 totals 17 residues. Germline CDR1 SGHNT, CDR2 YYREEE (reference sequence). The CDR3 sequence is CASSYFLGTTTTDTQYF. The DNA for the CDR3 is TGTGCCAGCAGCTATTTTCTCGGGACAACCACCACAGATACGCAGTATTTT. The whole variable domain, remainder taken from reference TRBV5-4 and TRBJ2-3, is ETGVTQSPTHLIKTRGQQVTLRCSSQSGHNTVSWYQQALGQGPQFIFQYYREEENGRGNFPPRFSGLQFPNYSSELNVNALELDDSALYLCASSYFLGTTTTDTQYFGPGTRLTVL.

This clone was observed a single time. The chain links TRBV12-3 or TRBV12-4 to TRBJ2-7, with 7 bases aligning to TRBD2. The ends lost 7 bases at V and 6 bases at J; junction bases unmatched: 9. This CDR3 comprises 13 residues. CDR3 in amino acids: CASTDQRGGEQYF. DNA of the CDR3: TGTGCCAGCACCGACCAGCGCGGGGGCGAGCAGTACTTC.

This clone was detected once. In DNA form, the CDR3 reads TGTGCCAGCAGTGGTACCGGGTACAATGAGCAGTTCTTC. Translated, it gives CASSGTGYNEQFF. The chain combines TRBV2 with TRBJ2-1; no clear D gene. CDR3 length equals 13 residues. V gave up 4 bases and J gave up 4 bases, with 8 bases separating them. Germline CDR1 and CDR2: SNHLY and FYNNEI. Full variable domain (outside the CDR3, taken from reference TRBV2 and TRBJ2-1): EPEVTQTPSHQVTQMGQEVILRCVPISNHLYFYWYRQILGQKVEFLVSFYNNEISEKSEIFDDQFSVERPDGSNFTLKIRSTKLEDSAMYFCASSGTGYNEQFFGPGTRLTVL.

For this clone: Compared with germline, one end of the junction differs, possibly owing to a read error. This chain's CDR3 is CASSPMGDRSRYTF. The CDR3 coding sequence is TGTGCTAGCAGCCCGATGGGAGACAGGTCCCGCTACACCTTC. The chain is built from TRBV7-7 and TRBJ1-2, with D possibly matching TRBD1 (6 bases). This CDR3 is 14 amino acids long. Germline V lookup: CDR1 SSHAT, CDR2 FNYEAQ (reference sequence).

CDR3 nucleotides: TGTGCCAGCAGTTTAGGCCCCTCCCTTTACAATGAGCAGTTCTTC. Translation gives CASSLGPSLYNEQFF. The chain is built from TRBV27 and TRBJ2-1; the D is unclear. The CDR3 loop spans 15 amino acids. The ends were cut back, 2 bases at V and 4 bases at J, with 12 bases in the middle. Germline V gene sequence: CDR1 MNHEY, CDR2 SMNVEV (reference sequence).

In this sample, this clone turned up a few times. The chain employs TRBV19 and TRBJ2-1; TRBD2 might be the D (6 bases). The CDR3 has 18 residues. Trimming cost V 4 bases and J 0 bases, with 19 bases left between them. Germline CDR1 LNHDA, CDR2 SQIVND (reference sequence). Written as DNA, the CDR3 is TGTGCCAGTAGTAATAGCGGCCGGACGGATAGCTCCTACAATGAGCAGTTCTTC. Translation: CASSNSGRTDSSYNEQFF.

The V call is TRBV10-3, the J call TRBJ2-7, with D maybe TRBD2 (5 bases). The length of the CDR3 is 13 residues. The germline CDR1 and CDR2 sequences are ENHRY and SYGVKD. Trimming left V 4 bases short and J 12 bases short, with 19 bases between. Here the CDR3 reads CAISVERSPFPYF. The DNA of the CDR3 is TGTGCCATCAGTGTGGAGCGGTCCCCGTTTCCGTACTTC.

This clone appeared a single time. V usage is TRBV5-4 and J usage is TRBJ1-4; TRBD1 aligns across 7 bases. Germline assignment: CDR1 SGHNT and CDR2 YYREEE (reference sequence). This CDR3 region has 13 residues. The J segment lost 8 bases and the V segment lost 7 bases, leaving 8 bases of the junction unmatched. This chain's CDR3 is CASGRQGWEKLFF. As DNA, the CDR3 is TGTGCCAGCGGAAGACAGGGTTGGGAAAAACTGTTTTTT.

This chain links TRBV18 with TRBJ1-4; maybe TRBD1 (5 bases). The V gene lost 1 base and the J gene lost 7 bases, with 10 bases spanning the gap. The germline CDR1 and CDR2 sequences are KGHSH and LQKENI. This CDR3 contains 14 residues. CDR3 region: CASSPRGVGEKLFF. The CDR3 region has the DNA TGTGCCAGCTCACCACGGGGCGTCGGTGAAAAACTGTTTTTT.

This chain joins TRBV6-5 and TRBJ1-4; maybe TRBD1 (5 bases). The CDR3 runs to 16 residues. The germline V and J ends were trimmed by 1 base and 0 bases, with 9 bases remaining between them. Germline V lookup: CDR1 MNHEY, CDR2 SVGAGI. In nucleotides, the CDR3 is TGTGCCAGCAGTTACTTTTCAGGGTCAACTAATGAAAAACTGTTTTTT. Protein product: CASSYFSGSTNEKLFF.

The chain has TRBV6-5 and TRBJ2-7; possibly TRBD2 for D (5 bases). Trimming took off 4 bases at V and 5 bases at J, with 12 bases between the two ends. CDR3 size: 13 residues. Looked up from germline, CDR1 is MNHEY and CDR2 is SVGAGI. The DNA for the CDR3 is TGTGCCAGCAGTTCCCCGGGGTTTGACGAGCAGTACTTC. It specifies CASSSPGFDEQYF.

This clone was observed a single time. The gene calls are TRBV29-1 and TRBJ1-1; unclear D gene. V was clipped by 6 bases and J by 4 bases, with 24 bases between them. The CDR3 is 16 amino acids. CDR1 and CDR2 from the germline V gene are SQVTM and ANQGSEA. The CDR3 is CSVGSIGSGLGTEAFF. The DNA for the CDR3 is TGCAGCGTGGGGTCCATCGGGTCCGGACTTGGCACTGAAGCTTTCTTT.

The V and J genes are TRBV2 and TRBJ2-5; D is undetermined. The CDR3 sequence is 14 residues long. The germline CDR1 and CDR2 sequences are SNHLY and FYNNEI. V was cut by 2 bases and J by 1 base, with 8 bases left in between. The CDR3 DNA reads as TGTGCCAGCAGTGAAAATGGAGCCCAAGAGACCCAGTACTTC. Its protein is CASSENGAQETQYF.